A selection of T cell receptor beta chains follows, all from one sample in a study of shared clonotypes between healthy human individuals. The assay was immunoSEQ multiplex PCR, and TCRdb's table has in-frame clones only and misses some. Of 800,000 to 950,000 clones in the sample, roughly 96% were seen once. Sequenced input: naive CD8+ T cells sorted from blood. The source is a man between 25 and 39 years old in good health. CDR3s include the opening cysteine and the closing phenylalanine or tryptophan.

TRBV7-9	TRBJ2-7	CASSSRDSPYEQYF
TRBV28	TRBJ1-1	CASSNRGSMNTEAFF
TRBV27	TRBJ1-2	CASSPGSRYGYTF
TRBV7-6	TRBJ2-7	CASSLVGDSYEQYF
TRBV28	TRBJ1-1	CASSRPFMGRRMNTEAFF
TRBV11-2	TRBJ2-7	CASSLGQLSSYEQYF
TRBV6-5	TRBJ2-1	CASSSTLEGDTEQFF
TRBV19	TRBJ2-7	CASSFILGIGEQYF
TRBV27	TRBJ2-7	CASSSRGGQLWDEQYF
TRBV27	TRBJ2-7	CASSPGTSGKEQYF
TRBV5-1	TRBJ2-7	CASSDGTGRTYEQYF
TRBV7-2	TRBJ2-3	CASSSDISTDTQYF
TRBV29-1	TRBJ2-3	CSVEAERSVWVADTQYF
TRBV9	TRBJ1-1	CASSPQGAVNTEAFF
TRBV7-9	TRBJ2-7	CASSSQAGSPYEQYF
TRBV4-3	TRBJ1-2	CASSQERLLNYGYTF
TRBV7-9	TRBJ2-5	CASRPSGGSRQTQYF
TRBV9	TRBJ2-7	CASSVEGDYEQYF
TRBV11-2	TRBJ2-7	CASSLDLSYEQYF
TRBV6-4	TRBJ1-1	CASSEGDRAFF
TRBV29-1	TRBJ2-5	CSSDGTSGTDGEETQYF
TRBV4-1	TRBJ2-7	CASSQVSHSYEQYF
TRBV5-8	TRBJ2-7	CASSLEGSGEQYF
TRBV4-1	TRBJ2-2	CASSRLDSSGRNTGELFF
TRBV6-5	TRBJ2-2	CASSYVITGELFF
TRBV4-3	TRBJ1-2	CASSQEKDALYGYTF
TRBV4-3	TRBJ2-1	CASSQGATSYNEQFF
TRBV7-9	TRBJ2-7	CASSRQGFPYEQYF
TRBV13	TRBJ2-3	CASSTPTDTQYF
TRBV10-1	TRBJ2-2	CASSETRVAGELFF
TRBV4-3	TRBJ2-7	CASSQDWTSGTHYEQYF
TRBV10-3	TRBJ1-5	CAISESFGQGNQPQHF